These 13 T cell receptor beta chains share one sample of origin, sequenced in a study of identical twins. Each CDR3 protein is one row after TCRdb ran MiXCR on the 5' RACE reads. Of roughly 260,000 distinct CDR3 sequences in the sample, more than 13% were seen once. The sequenced material came from memory (CD45RO+) T cells sorted from blood. Receptors originate from a woman aged 18-29 years in good health.

V gene TRBV2 combines with J gene TRBJ2-5; no clear D gene. The V gene lost 7 bases and the J gene lost 5 bases, with 8 bases spanning the gap. The CDR3 length is 11 residues. Germline V gives CDR1 SNHLY, CDR2 FYNNEI. The CDR3 bases are TGTGCCAGCACGGTTTTGGAGACCCAGTACTTC. It yields the protein CASTVLETQYF.

The rearrangement joins TRBV7-8 to TRBJ2-1; D not resolved. Trimming cost V 1 base and J 8 bases, with 9 bases left between them. The CDR3 covers 13 residues. Germline V lookup: CDR1 SGHVS, CDR2 FQNEAQ. In DNA form, the CDR3 reads TGTGCCAGCAGCTTAGATCTCGGCGATGAGCAGTTCTTC. It translates to CASSLDLGDEQFF.

The sample holds a few counts of this clonotype. The chain employs TRBV20-1 and TRBJ1-1; D uncertain. The V end lost 1 base, the J end lost 0 bases, and 9 bases lay between the germline ends. The CDR3 spans 14 residues. CDR1 and CDR2 (germline): DFQATT, SNEGSKA (reference sequence). The CDR3 region is CSARGEGLNTEAFF. Here the CDR3 DNA reads TGCAGTGCTAGAGGGGAGGGATTGAACACTGAAGCTTTCTTT.

This clonotype has more than one count but fewer than ten. V gene TRBV5-1 combines with J gene TRBJ2-3, with unresolved D. The germline V and J ends were trimmed by 4 bases and 0 bases, with 12 bases remaining between them. CDR1 and CDR2 from the germline V gene are SGHRS and YFSETQ. The CDR3 spans 15 residues. DNA for the CDR3: TGCGCCAGCAGCGGTTCCTCGACTAGCACAGATACGCAGTATTTT. It specifies CASSGSSTSTDTQYF.

In its sample, this clonotype was seen a few times. The DNA of the CDR3 is TGCGCCAGCAGCGACCCTAGCGGGAGCACAGATACGCAGTATTTT. Translation gives CASSDPSGSTDTQYF. The chain links TRBV5-1 to TRBJ2-3; 8 bases agree with TRBD2. Germline trimming cut 4 bases from V and 0 bases from J; bases unmatched to any gene: 4. Germline values: CDR1 SGHRS, CDR2 YFSETQ. This CDR3 has 15 residues.

The V call is TRBV10-3, the J call TRBJ1-2; possibly TRBD1 for D (6 bases). The CDR3 consists of 15 residues. Trimming stripped 0 bases from V and 2 bases from J, with 10 bases between. CDR1 and CDR2 from the germline V gene are ENHRY and SYGVKD. The CDR3 DNA reads as TGTGCCATCAGTGAGTCCAGGACAGCGAACTATGGCTACACCTTC. Amino acid sequence: CAISESRTANYGYTF.

This clonotype turned up a few times. This chain joins TRBV30 and TRBJ2-7; D tentatively reads TRBD1 or TRBD2 (5 bases each). Trimming removed 4 bases from V and 3 bases from J, with 16 bases in between. The V gene's germline CDR1 is GTSNPN and CDR2 SVGIG (reference sequence). This CDR3 comprises 14 residues. CDR3 in amino acids: CAWTRGHIIYEQYF. The CDR3 DNA sequence: TGTGCCTGGACCCGGGGCCACATCATCTACGAGCAGTACTTC.

DNA of the CDR3: TGTGCCAGCAGCTGGACTAGCTCGGCAGATACGCAGTATTTT. Protein: CASSWTSSADTQYF. The genes are TRBV27 and TRBJ2-3; 8 bases are shared with TRBD2. From germline, CDR1 is MNHEY and CDR2 SMNVEV (reference sequence). The V segment lost 6 bases and the J segment 4 bases; nucleotides outside the gene matches: 6. The CDR3 contains 14 residues.

Many counts were recorded for this clonotype. The chain recombines TRBV5-6 with TRBJ2-2; D gene ambiguous. Germline assignment: CDR1 SGHDT and CDR2 YYEEEE. This CDR3 is built from 16 residues. The ends were cut back, 1 base at V and 2 bases at J, with 12 bases in the middle. CDR3 protein: CASSLLSLPNTGELFF. CDR3 bases: TGTGCCAGCAGCTTGCTTTCGCTACCCAACACCGGGGAGCTGTTTTTT.

Here the CDR3 reads CASTSGSSTDTQYF. The CDR3 nucleotides are TGTGCCAGCACCAGCGGCTCTAGCACAGATACGCAGTATTTT. The V gene is TRBV9, the J gene TRBJ2-3; TRBD2 might be the D (5 bases). The length of the CDR3 is 14 residues. Looked up from germline, CDR1 is SGDLS and CDR2 is YYNGEE. Trimming shortened V by 6 bases and J by 0 bases, and 11 bases separated the two germline ends. Together with reference TRBV9 and TRBJ2-3, the CDR3 gives the full variable domain: DSGVTQTPKHLITATGQRVTLRCSPRSGDLSVYWYQQSLDQGLQFLIQYYNGEERAKGNILERFSAQQFPDLHSELNLSSLELGDSALYFCASTSGSSTDTQYFGPGTRLTVL.

This clonotype came up a few times. J is TRBJ2-1 and V is TRBV5-1; weak D call: TRBD2 (6 bases). Germline V gene sequence: CDR1 SGHRS, CDR2 YFSETQ. V was pared by 2 bases and J by 8 bases, with 14 bases between. This CDR3 has 14 amino acids. The CDR3 sequence: CASSLRLVDDEQFF. CDR3 nucleotide sequence: TGCGCCAGCAGCTTACGACTAGTAGACGATGAGCAGTTCTTC.

The chain uses TRBV20-1 and TRBJ2-7; D is uncertain. CDR1 is DFQATT and CDR2 is SNEGSKA in the germline V gene (reference sequence). The CDR3 is made up of 12 amino acids. Trimming shortened V by 6 bases and J by 9 bases, and 18 bases separated the two germline ends. In DNA, the CDR3 is TGCAGTGCCCTGATGGAGCAGGTGGGGCAGTACTTC. Encoded protein: CSALMEQVGQYF.

This clonotype showed up just once. V and J are TRBV20-1 and TRBJ2-7; TRBD2 is a possible D gene (5 bases). Germline CDR1 reads DFQATT; CDR2 reads SNEGSKA (reference sequence). V lost 1 base, J lost 6 bases, and 7 bases lay in between. The CDR3 sequence is 11 residues long. The CDR3 spells CSARVLAEQYF. CDR3 sequence (DNA): TGCAGTGCTAGAGTGCTAGCCGAGCAGTACTTC.